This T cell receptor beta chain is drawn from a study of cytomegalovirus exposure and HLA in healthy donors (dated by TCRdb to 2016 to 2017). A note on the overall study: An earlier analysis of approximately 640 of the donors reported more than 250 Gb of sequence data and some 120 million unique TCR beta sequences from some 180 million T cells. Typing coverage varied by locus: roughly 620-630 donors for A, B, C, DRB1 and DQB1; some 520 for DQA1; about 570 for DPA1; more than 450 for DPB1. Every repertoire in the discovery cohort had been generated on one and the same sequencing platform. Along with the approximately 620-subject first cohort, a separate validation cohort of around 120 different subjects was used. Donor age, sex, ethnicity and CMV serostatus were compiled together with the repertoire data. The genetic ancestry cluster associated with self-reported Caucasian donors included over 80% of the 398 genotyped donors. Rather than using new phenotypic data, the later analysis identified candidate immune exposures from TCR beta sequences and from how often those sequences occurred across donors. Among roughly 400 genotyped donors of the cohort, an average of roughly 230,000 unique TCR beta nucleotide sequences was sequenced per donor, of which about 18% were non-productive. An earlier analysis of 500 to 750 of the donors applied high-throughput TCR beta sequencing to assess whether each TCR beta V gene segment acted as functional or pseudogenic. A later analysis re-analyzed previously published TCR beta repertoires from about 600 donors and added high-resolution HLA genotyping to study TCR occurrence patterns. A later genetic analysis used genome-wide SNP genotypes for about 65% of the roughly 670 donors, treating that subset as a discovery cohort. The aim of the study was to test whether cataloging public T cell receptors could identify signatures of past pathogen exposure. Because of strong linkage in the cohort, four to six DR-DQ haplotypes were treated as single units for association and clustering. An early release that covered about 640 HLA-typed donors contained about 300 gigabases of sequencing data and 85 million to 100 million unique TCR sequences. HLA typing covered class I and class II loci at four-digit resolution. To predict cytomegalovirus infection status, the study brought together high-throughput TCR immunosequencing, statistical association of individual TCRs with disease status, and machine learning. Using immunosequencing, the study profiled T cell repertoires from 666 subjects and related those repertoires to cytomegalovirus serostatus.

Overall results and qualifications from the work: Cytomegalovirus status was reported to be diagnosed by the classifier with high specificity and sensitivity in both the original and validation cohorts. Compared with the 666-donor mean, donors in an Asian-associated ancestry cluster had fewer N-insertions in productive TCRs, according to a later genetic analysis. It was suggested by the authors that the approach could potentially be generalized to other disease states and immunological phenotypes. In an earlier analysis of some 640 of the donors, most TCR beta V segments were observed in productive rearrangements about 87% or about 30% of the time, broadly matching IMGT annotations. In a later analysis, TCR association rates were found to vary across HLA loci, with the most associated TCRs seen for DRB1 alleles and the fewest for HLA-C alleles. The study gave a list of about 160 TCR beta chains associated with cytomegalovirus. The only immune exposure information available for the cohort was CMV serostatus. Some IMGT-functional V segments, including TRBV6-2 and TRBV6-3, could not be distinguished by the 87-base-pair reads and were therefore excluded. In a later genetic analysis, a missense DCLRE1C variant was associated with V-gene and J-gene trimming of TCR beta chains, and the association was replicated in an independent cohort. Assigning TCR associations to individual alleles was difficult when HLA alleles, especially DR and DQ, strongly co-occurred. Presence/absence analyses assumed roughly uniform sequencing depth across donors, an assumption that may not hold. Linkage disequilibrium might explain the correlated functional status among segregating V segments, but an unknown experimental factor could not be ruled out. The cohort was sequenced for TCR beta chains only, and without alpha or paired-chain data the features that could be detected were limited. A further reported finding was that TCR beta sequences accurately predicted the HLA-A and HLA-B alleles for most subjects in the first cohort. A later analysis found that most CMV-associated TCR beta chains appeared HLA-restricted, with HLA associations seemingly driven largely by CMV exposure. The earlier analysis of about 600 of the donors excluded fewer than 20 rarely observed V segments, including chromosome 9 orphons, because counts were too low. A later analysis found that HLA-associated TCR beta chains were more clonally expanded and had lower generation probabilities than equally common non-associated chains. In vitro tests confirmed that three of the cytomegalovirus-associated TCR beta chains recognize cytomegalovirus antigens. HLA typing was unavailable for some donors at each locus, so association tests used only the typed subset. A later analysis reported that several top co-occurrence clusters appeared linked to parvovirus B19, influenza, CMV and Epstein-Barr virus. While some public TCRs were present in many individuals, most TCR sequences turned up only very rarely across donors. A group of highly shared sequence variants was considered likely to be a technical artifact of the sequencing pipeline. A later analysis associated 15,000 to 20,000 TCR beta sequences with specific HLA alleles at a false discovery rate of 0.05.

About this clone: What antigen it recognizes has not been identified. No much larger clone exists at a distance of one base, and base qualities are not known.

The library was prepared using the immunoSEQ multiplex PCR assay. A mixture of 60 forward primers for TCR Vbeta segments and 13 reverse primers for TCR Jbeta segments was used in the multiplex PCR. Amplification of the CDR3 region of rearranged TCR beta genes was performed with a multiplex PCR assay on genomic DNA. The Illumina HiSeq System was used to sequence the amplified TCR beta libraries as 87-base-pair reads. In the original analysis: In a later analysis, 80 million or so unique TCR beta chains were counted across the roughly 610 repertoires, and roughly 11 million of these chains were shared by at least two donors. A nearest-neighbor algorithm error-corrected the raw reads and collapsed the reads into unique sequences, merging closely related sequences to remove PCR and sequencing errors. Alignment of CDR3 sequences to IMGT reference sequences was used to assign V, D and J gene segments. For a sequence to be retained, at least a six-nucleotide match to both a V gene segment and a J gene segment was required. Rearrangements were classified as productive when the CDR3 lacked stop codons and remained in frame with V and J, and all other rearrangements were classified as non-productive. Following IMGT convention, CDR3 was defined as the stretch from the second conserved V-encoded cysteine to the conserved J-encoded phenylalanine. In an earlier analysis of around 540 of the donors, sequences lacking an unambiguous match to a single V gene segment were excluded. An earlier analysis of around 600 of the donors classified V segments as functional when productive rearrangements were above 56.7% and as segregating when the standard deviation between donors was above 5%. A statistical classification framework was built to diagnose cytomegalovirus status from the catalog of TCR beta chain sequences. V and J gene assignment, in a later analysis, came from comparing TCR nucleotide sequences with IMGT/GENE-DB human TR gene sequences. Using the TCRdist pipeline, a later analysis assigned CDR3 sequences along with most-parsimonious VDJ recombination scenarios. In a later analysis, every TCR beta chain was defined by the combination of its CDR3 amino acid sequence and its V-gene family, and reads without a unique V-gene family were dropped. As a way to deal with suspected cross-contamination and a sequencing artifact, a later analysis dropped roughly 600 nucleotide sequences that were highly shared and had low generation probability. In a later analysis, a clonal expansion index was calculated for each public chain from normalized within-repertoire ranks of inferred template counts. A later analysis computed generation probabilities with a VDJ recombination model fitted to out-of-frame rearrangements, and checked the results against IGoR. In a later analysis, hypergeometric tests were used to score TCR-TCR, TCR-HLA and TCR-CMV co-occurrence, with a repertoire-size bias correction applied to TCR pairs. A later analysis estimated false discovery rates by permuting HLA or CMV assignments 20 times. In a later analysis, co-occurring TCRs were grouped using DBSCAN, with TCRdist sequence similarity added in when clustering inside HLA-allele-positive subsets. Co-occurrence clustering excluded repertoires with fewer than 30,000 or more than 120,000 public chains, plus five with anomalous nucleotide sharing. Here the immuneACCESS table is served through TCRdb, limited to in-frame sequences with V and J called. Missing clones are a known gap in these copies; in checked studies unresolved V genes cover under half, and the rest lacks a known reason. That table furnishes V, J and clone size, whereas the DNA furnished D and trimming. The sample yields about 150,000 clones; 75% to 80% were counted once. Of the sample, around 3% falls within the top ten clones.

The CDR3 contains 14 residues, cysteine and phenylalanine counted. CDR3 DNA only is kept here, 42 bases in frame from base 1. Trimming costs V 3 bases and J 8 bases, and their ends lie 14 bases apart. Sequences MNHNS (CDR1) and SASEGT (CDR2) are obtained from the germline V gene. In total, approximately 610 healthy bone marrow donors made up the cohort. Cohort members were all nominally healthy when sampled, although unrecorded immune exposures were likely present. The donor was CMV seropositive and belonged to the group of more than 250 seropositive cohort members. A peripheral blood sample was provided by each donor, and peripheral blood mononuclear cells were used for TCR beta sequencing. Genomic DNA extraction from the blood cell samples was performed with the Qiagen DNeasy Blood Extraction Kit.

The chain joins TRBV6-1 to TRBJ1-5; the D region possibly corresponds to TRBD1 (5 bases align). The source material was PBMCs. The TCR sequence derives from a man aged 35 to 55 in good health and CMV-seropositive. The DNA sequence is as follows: TGTGCCAGCAGTGAGTTGGGGGGAGGAGAGCCCCAGCATTTT. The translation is CASSELGGGEPQHF.